The 23 T cell receptor beta chains given below trace back to one sample, sequenced in a study of T cells after yellow fever vaccination. MiXCR was run by TCRdb on the 5' RACE reads, yielding one entry per CDR3 protein. The table shows around 600,000 distinct CDR3 sequences, with about 12% occurring only once. Sequences were derived from PBMCs, sampled on the day of the yellow fever booster vaccination. The receptors shown here come from a man younger than 40 who received the YFV17D yellow fever vaccine.

The V gene is TRBV3-1, the J gene TRBJ2-1; 10 nucleotides line up with TRBD1. Germline lookup yields CDR1 LGHDT and CDR2 YNNKEL (reference sequence). This CDR3 is 16 amino acids long. V lost 1 base to trimming and J lost 3 bases; unmatched junction nucleotides: 3. The CDR3: CASSQAGQGVYNEQFF. The CDR3 region has the DNA TGTGCCAGCAGCCAAGCAGGACAGGGGGTCTACAATGAGCAGTTCTTC.

The chain recombines TRBV5-1 with TRBJ2-3, with D hard to call. The V end was cut by 2 bases, the J end by 6 bases, with 10 bases between. This CDR3 spans 13 amino acids. Germline loops: CDR1 SGHRS, CDR2 YFSETQ. The CDR3 is CASSFPETDTQYF. The DNA for the CDR3 is TGCGCCAGCAGCTTTCCCGAGACGGATACGCAGTATTTT.

The sample holds a few counts of this clonotype. This chain joins TRBV7-2 and TRBJ2-7; 10 nucleotides agree with TRBD2. Germline-derived CDR1 and CDR2 are SGHTA and FQGNSA. V gave up 0 bases and J gave up 3 bases; unmatched junction bases: 5. The CDR3 covers 16 residues. Here the CDR3 reads CASSLAGTSENYEQYF. Here the CDR3 DNA reads TGTGCCAGCAGCTTAGCCGGGACTAGCGAGAACTACGAGCAGTACTTC.

The chain links TRBV5-1 to TRBJ2-3; a possible D gene is TRBD2 (6 bases). V was trimmed by 4 bases and J by 4 bases, leaving 13 bases between them. CDR1 is SGHRS, CDR2 YFSETQ, per germline. This CDR3 is built from 14 residues. CDR3 DNA: TGCGCCAGCAGCGCGGGAAACCCATCAGATACGCAGTATTTT. Amino acids: CASSAGNPSDTQYF. Filled out from reference TRBV5-1 and TRBJ2-3, the complete variable domain reads KAGVTQTPRYLIKTRGQQVTLSCSPISGHRSVSWYQQTPGQGLQFLFEYFSETQRNKGNFPGRFSGRQFSNSRSEMNVSTLELGDSALYLCASSAGNPSDTQYFGPGTRLTVL.

The genes are TRBV10-3 and TRBJ2-5; D unresolved. The ends were cut back, 7 bases at V and 0 bases at J, with 9 bases in the middle. The CDR3 runs 13 residues. In germline, CDR1 is ENHRY, CDR2 SYGVKD. CDR3 DNA: TGTGCCATCACGGCCGACAACCAAGAGACCCAGTACTTC. This codes for CAITADNQETQYF.

V is TRBV5-6 and J is TRBJ1-2; a weak D match, TRBD1 (6 bases). The germline gives CDR1 SGHDT, CDR2 YYEEEE. The CDR3 totals 12 residues. V lost 4 bases, J lost 12 bases, and 16 bases lay in between. CDR3 nucleotides: TGTGCCAGCAGCCTCTCCAGGGGAGTCGACACCTTC. It is translated as CASSLSRGVDTF. Variable domain in full (rest from reference TRBV5-6 and TRBJ1-2): DAGVTQSPTHLIKTRGQQVTLRCSPKSGHDTVSWYQQALGQGPQFIFQYYEEEERQRGNFPDRFSGHQFPNYSSELNVNALLLGDSALYLCASSLSRGVDTFGSGTRLTVV.

This clonotype was seen a handful of times. The rearrangement joins TRBV27 to TRBJ1-1; D might be TRBD1 (5 bases). Germline V CDR1 and CDR2: MNHEY, SMNVEV (reference sequence). The CDR3 sequence is 14 residues long. V was clipped by 3 bases and J by 2 bases, with 10 bases between them. The CDR3 coding sequence is TGTGCCAGCAGTTTCGGGGGAATCAACACTGAAGCTTTCTTT. This gives the protein CASSFGGINTEAFF.

This clonotype was seen at least ten times. The chain combines TRBV7-2 with TRBJ2-3, with D perhaps matching TRBD1 or TRBD2 (6 bases each). This CDR3 has 15 residues. Trimming took 5 bases from V and 1 from J, leaving 13 bases between them. The germline V gene encodes CDR1 SGHTA and CDR2 FQGNSA. The CDR3: CASSRGGSRTDTQYF. The CDR3 DNA reads as TGTGCCAGCAGCCGAGGGGGGTCGCGCACAGATACGCAGTATTTT.

This clonotype was counted many times. The gene calls are TRBV5-1 and TRBJ2-7; possible D gene TRBD1, 7 bases. This CDR3 region has 16 residues. Germline-derived CDR1 and CDR2 are SGHRS and YFSETQ. Trimming shortened V by 1 base and J by 1 base, and 15 bases separated the two germline ends. Here the CDR3 reads CASSLIFRGESYEQYF. DNA for the CDR3: TGCGCCAGCAGCTTGATATTCAGGGGGGAATCCTACGAGCAGTACTTC.

This clonotype occurred many times. The chain employs TRBV19 and TRBJ2-7; TRBD2 is a possible D gene (6 bases). With 4 bases removed from V and 3 bases from J, the gap between germline ends came to 13 bases. Germline-derived CDR1 and CDR2 are LNHDA and SQIVND (reference sequence). This CDR3 spans 14 amino acids. The CDR3 loop is CASSRGGLSYEQYF. The CDR3 coding sequence is TGTGCCAGTAGTAGGGGCGGACTAAGCTACGAGCAGTACTTC.

This chain uses TRBV5-1 with TRBJ2-6; no clear D. V was cut by 1 base and J by 0 bases, with 5 bases left in between. CDR1 is SGHRS and CDR2 is YFSETQ in the germline V gene. The CDR3 sequence is 15 residues long. CDR3 nucleotide sequence: TGCGCCAGCAGCTTGTTGCTCTCTGGGGCCAACGTCCTGACTTTC. Its protein product is CASSLLLSGANVLTF.

V usage is TRBV5-5 and J usage is TRBJ2-1; 7 bases are a match to TRBD1. The germline gives CDR1 SGHKS, CDR2 YYEKEE (reference sequence). J lost 10 bases, V lost 4 bases, and 5 bases had no gene match. The CDR3 is 12 residues long. The CDR3 here is CASSSGQAEQFF. The CDR3, as DNA: TGTGCCAGCAGCAGCGGACAGGCCGAGCAGTTCTTC.

The rearrangement joins TRBV11-2 to TRBJ2-1; 13 bases agree with TRBD2. The V gene's germline CDR1 is SGHAT and CDR2 FQNNGV. This CDR3 spans 16 amino acids. V lost 1 base, J lost 6 bases, and 3 bases stayed unmatched. The CDR3 DNA is TGTGCCAGCAGCTTAGGGGGACTAGCGGGATTCAATGAGCAGTTCTTC. The encoded protein is CASSLGGLAGFNEQFF.

The chain joins TRBV12-3 or TRBV12-4 to TRBJ2-5, with TRBD1 identical over 11 bases. The J segment lost 4 bases and the V segment lost 6 bases, leaving 10 bases of the junction unmatched. The CDR3 contains 16 residues. In DNA, the CDR3 is TGTGCCAGCAGCCAATTGCCCGGACAGGGGGCAGAGACCCAGTACTTC. Translating gives CASSQLPGQGAETQYF.

In its sample, this clonotype was seen a few times. The chain links TRBV15 to TRBJ2-7, with D unclear. V lost 0 bases to trimming and J lost 7 bases, with 13 bases between them. Per the germline V gene, CDR1 is LNHNV and CDR2 is YYDKDF (reference sequence). The CDR3 totals 14 residues. CDR3 sequence: CATSRDATVFEQYF. The DNA for the CDR3 is TGTGCCACCAGCAGAGATGCGACCGTTTTTGAGCAGTACTTC.

This clonotype was observed a few times. This chain joins TRBV15 and TRBJ2-1; the D gene is possibly TRBD1 (6 bases). The length of the CDR3 is 12 residues. V was clipped by 2 bases and J by 15 bases, with 14 bases between them. From germline, CDR1 is LNHNV and CDR2 YYDKDF (reference sequence). The CDR3 DNA is TGTGCCACCAGCAGACAGGGGTTCTTGGGGTTCTTC. The encoded protein is CATSRQGFLGFF.

The chain combines TRBV7-8 with TRBJ2-3; 11 nucleotides line up with TRBD2. The trim removed 3 bases at V and 6 bases at J, leaving 8 bases unmatched. Per germline, CDR1 SGHVS and CDR2 FQNEAQ. The CDR3 totals 16 residues. The CDR3 DNA sequence: TGTGCCAGCAGCTTCTTGCTAGCGGGAGGTGCTGATACGCAGTATTTT. Translation: CASSFLLAGGADTQYF.

The CDR3 DNA reads as TGTGCCAGCAGCCCGAAAGCGGGAGGGCCTTTAGGTGAGCAGTTCTTC. It translates to CASSPKAGGPLGEQFF. The V and J genes are TRBV7-2 and TRBJ2-1; 10 bases fit TRBD2. Germline lookup yields CDR1 SGHTA and CDR2 FQGNSA. The junction had 13 bases not matched to a gene; V was cut back by 5 bases and J by 9 bases. CDR3 size: 16 residues. Full variable domain (rest looked up from reference TRBV7-2 and TRBJ2-1): GAGVSQSPSNKVTEKGKDVELRCDPISGHTALYWYRQSLGQGLEFLIYFQGNSAPDKSGLPSDRFSAERTGGSVSTLTIQRTQQEDSAVYLCASSPKAGGPLGEQFFGPGTRLTVL.

This chain links TRBV11-2 with TRBJ2-1; 8 bases agree with TRBD2. The germline CDR1 and CDR2 sequences are SGHAT and FQNNGV. The V and J ends lost 0 bases and 6 bases, in that order; junction bases with no gene match: 19. The CDR3 runs to 20 residues. The CDR3 region is CASSLETREIAGLGGNEQFF. Written as DNA, the CDR3 is TGTGCCAGCAGCTTAGAGACCAGAGAGATAGCGGGATTGGGGGGCAATGAGCAGTTCTTC.

The chain employs TRBV7-9 and TRBJ1-2; D unresolved. The CDR3 has 11 amino acids. Germline CDR1 and CDR2: SEHNR and FQNEAQ (reference sequence). V was shortened by 11 bases and J by 2 bases, with 9 bases between the two germline ends. CDR3 region: CAGVINYGYTF. The CDR3 region has the DNA TGTGCCGGAGTCATCAACTATGGCTACACCTTC.

The rearrangement links TRBV5-1 to TRBJ2-5; D might be TRBD2 (5 bases). Trimming cost V 1 base and J 5 bases, with 12 bases left between them. CDR3 length equals 14 residues. Germline V gene sequence: CDR1 SGHRS, CDR2 YFSETQ. DNA for the CDR3: TGCGCCAGCAGCTTGAGCGGCCTGTGGGAGACCCAGTACTTC. It yields the protein CASSLSGLWETQYF.

This clonotype has a handful of counts. J is TRBJ2-5 and V is TRBV30; D is perhaps TRBD2 (6 bases). This CDR3 contains 13 residues. Germline-derived CDR1 and CDR2 are GTSNPN and SVGIG (reference sequence). Between the trimmed V and J ends, which lost 2 bases and 0 bases, there was a span of 7 bases. The CDR3 sequence is CAWSLANQETQYF. The CDR3 DNA reads as TGTGCCTGGAGTCTAGCGAACCAAGAGACCCAGTACTTC. Combining the CDR3 with reference TRBV30 and TRBJ2-5 gives the whole variable domain SQTIHQWPATLVQPVGSPLSLECTVEGTSNPNLYWYRQAAGRGLQLLFYSVGIGQISSEVPQNLSASRPQDRQFILSSKKLLLSDSGFYLCAWSLANQETQYFGPGTRLLVL.

Remarks on this clonotype: A much larger clone differs from this one at a single base, so this may be a read error. The CDR3 loop reads CASKSGDGYIF. As DNA, the CDR3 is TGCGCCAGCAAAAGCGGGGATGGCTACATCTTC. This rearrangement joins TRBV5-1 to TRBJ1-2, with D unresolved. This CDR3 contains 11 residues. Germline CDR1 SGHRS, CDR2 YFSETQ.